This TCR beta chain was retrieved from a study of blood T cell repertoires in COVID-19. Overall study: T cells, B-cell-depleted T cells, or PBMCs provided the cDNA or gDNA that served as material.

Per the original data handling: Amplification of reference gene primers was used by the study to estimate nucleated cell counts. The repertoire was sequenced with immunoSEQ multiplex PCR; TCRdb's copy has only in-frame clones and lacks some. From that table come the V and J calls and clone size; the DNA was used to work out D and trimming. The sample lists under 250,000 clones, 75% to 90% occurring once. Trimming pared 4 bases from V and 3 bases from J, leaving 10 bases between. This CDR3 contains 13 residues. Germline V CDR1 and CDR2: SEHNR, FQNEAQ (reference sequence). V is TRBV7-9 and J is TRBJ2-7; no definite D call. Sequenced sample: peripheral blood. The clonotype was recovered from a man aged 40-49 years with acute or convalescent COVID-19. In DNA, the CDR3 is TGTGCCAGCAGCTCGAAACTGATCTACGAGCAGTACTTC. It codes for CASSSKLIYEQYF.